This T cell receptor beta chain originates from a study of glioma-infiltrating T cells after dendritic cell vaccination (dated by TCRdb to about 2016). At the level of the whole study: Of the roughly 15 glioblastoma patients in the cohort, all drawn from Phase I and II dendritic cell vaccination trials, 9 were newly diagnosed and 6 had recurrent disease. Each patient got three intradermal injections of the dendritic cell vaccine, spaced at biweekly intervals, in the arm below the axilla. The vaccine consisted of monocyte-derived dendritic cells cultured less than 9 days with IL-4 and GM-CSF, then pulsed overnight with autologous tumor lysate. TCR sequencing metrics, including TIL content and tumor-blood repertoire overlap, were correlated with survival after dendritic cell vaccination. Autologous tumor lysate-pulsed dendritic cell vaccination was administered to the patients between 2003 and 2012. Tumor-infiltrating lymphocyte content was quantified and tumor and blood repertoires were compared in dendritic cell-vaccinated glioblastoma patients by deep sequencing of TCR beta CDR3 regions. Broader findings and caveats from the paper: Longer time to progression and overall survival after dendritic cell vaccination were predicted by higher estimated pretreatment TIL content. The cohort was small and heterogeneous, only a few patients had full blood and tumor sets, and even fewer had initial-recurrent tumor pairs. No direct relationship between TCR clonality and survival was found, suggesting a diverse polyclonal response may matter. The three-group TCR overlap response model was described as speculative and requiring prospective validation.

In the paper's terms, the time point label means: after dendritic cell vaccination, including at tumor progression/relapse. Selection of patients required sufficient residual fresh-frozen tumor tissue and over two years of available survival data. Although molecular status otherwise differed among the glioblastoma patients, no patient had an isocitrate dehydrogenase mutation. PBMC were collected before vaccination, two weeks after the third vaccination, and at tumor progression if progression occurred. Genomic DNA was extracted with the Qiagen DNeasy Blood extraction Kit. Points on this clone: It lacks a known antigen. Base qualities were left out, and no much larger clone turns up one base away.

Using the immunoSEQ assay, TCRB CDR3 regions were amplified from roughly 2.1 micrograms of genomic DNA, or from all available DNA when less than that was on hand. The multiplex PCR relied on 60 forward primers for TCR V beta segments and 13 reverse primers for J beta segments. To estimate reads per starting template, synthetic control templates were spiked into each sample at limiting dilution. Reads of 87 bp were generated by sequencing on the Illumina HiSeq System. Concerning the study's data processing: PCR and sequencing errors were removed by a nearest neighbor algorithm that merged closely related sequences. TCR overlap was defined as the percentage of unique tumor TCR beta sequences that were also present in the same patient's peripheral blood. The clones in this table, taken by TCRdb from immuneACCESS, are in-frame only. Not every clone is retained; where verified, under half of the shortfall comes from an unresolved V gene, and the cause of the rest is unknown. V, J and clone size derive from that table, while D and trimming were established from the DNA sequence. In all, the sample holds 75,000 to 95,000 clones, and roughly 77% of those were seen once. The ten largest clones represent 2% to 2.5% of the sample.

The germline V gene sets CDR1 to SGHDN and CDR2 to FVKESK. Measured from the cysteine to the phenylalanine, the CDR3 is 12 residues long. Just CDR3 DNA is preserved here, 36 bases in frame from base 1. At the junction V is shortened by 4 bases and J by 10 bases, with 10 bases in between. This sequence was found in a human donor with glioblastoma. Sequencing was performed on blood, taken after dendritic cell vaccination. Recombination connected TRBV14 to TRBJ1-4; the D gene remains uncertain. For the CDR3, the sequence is CASSLTGGKLFF. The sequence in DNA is TGTGCCAGCAGCCTAACCGGCGGAAAACTGTTTTTT.